One and the same sample provided the 15 T cell receptor beta chains below, sequenced in a study of cytomegalovirus exposure and HLA in healthy donors. PCR amplification relied on 60 Vbeta primers (plus 13 Jbeta primers). Method: immunoSEQ multiplex PCR; TCRdb's copy keeps in-frame clones and lacks some. This sample contains just over 20,000 clones. Material: PBMCs. The receptors were sampled from a man aged 55-75 years in good health and CMV-seropositive.

The chain employs TRBV4-2 and TRBJ2-7, with 8 bases lining up with TRBD1. The CDR3 is made up of 14 amino acids. Unmatched junction bases numbered 6, after V lost 4 bases and J lost 4 bases. Germline assignment: CDR1 LGHNA and CDR2 YNFKEQ. Written as DNA, the CDR3 is TGTGCCAGCAGCCCATACAGGGGGAGTTACGAGCAGTACTTC. It codes for CASSPYRGSYEQYF.

V gene TRBV4-1 combines with J gene TRBJ2-1; possibly TRBD2 for D (5 bases). Germline assignment: CDR1 MGHRA and CDR2 YSYEKL. CDR3 length: 15 amino acids. V dropped 0 bases and J dropped 5 bases, with 11 bases sitting between them. The CDR3 coding sequence is TGCGCCAGCAGCCAAGACGGAGCGGCCAACAATGAGCAGTTCTTC. It is translated as CASSQDGAANNEQFF.

The gene calls are TRBV6-6 and TRBJ1-2; D might be TRBD1 (5 bases). Trimming cost V 8 bases and J 7 bases, with 14 bases left between them. The CDR3 totals 12 residues. CDR1 is MNHNY, CDR2 SVGAGI, per germline (reference sequence). The DNA for the CDR3 is TGTGCCAGCGGGGCACTCATGACTGGCTACACCTTC. It encodes CASGALMTGYTF.

The chain carries TRBV4-2 and TRBJ1-2; 10 bases agree with TRBD1. Germline V CDR1 and CDR2: LGHNA, YNFKEQ. Trimming at V came to 1 base and at J to 7 bases, leaving 9 bases not matched to a gene. The CDR3 is 16 amino acids. CDR3 sequence reads: CASSQVETGGAGGYTF. The CDR3 DNA sequence: TGTGCCAGCAGCCAAGTGGAGACAGGGGGCGCGGGTGGCTACACCTTC.

V and J are TRBV7-6 and TRBJ2-7, with a possible D match to TRBD2 (5 bases). Germline V gene lookup returns CDR1 SGHVS and CDR2 FNYEAQ. CDR3 length: 14 residues. The germline V and J ends were trimmed by 1 base and 3 bases, with 10 bases remaining between them. CDR3 sequence: CASSLDGIRYEQYF. CDR3 nucleotide sequence: TGTGCCAGCAGCTTAGACGGGATTCGCTACGAGCAGTACTTC.

J is TRBJ2-7 and V is TRBV5-1; tentatively, D is TRBD2 (5 bases). V lost 0 bases, J lost 7 bases, and 17 bases lay in between. Germline V CDR1 and CDR2: SGHRS, YFSETQ. The CDR3 is 15 residues long. In DNA form, the CDR3 reads TGCGCCAGCAGCTTGGATTCGGTGGCTTCGGGGGAGCAGTACTTC. It specifies CASSLDSVASGEQYF.

The chain joins TRBV7-9 to TRBJ1-5; D might be TRBD1 (6 bases). The V and J ends lost 5 bases and 0 bases respectively, with 11 bases between them. The CDR3 loop spans 15 amino acids. Germline V gene lookup returns CDR1 SEHNR and CDR2 FQNEAQ (reference sequence). CDR3 residues: CASSPTGDSNQPQHF. The CDR3 DNA reads as TGTGCCAGCAGCCCGACAGGCGATAGCAATCAGCCCCAGCATTTT.

The rearrangement joins TRBV5-1 to TRBJ2-7; TRBD1 matches at 7 bases. The CDR3 loop spans 15 amino acids. Trimming took 4 bases from V and 4 from J; bases not matched to a gene: 11. Germline CDR1 is SGHRS and CDR2 is YFSETQ. The CDR3 here is CASSPMTGPGYEQYF. The CDR3 DNA reads as TGCGCCAGCAGCCCAATGACAGGGCCGGGGTACGAGCAGTACTTC.

V usage is TRBV29-1 and J usage is TRBJ2-2, with 9 bases lining up with TRBD2. Germline values: CDR1 SQVTM, CDR2 ANQGSEA. The CDR3 is made up of 15 amino acids. Germline trimming cut 0 bases from V and 3 bases from J; bases unmatched to any gene: 2. The CDR3 sequence: CSVEDRGGDTGELFF. In nucleotides, the CDR3 is TGCAGCGTTGAAGATCGCGGGGGGGACACCGGGGAGCTGTTTTTT.

In DNA, the CDR3 is TGTGCCAGCAGCCAAGTCAGCCTAGCGGGACGGGAGACCCAGTACTTC. Residues: CASSQVSLAGRETQYF. The chain links TRBV4-2 to TRBJ2-5; 9 positions agree with TRBD2. The CDR3 has 16 residues. V lost 1 base, J lost 5 bases, and 8 bases stayed unmatched. Germline values: CDR1 LGHNA, CDR2 YNFKEQ.

V and J are TRBV27 and TRBJ1-2; 7 bases align to TRBD1. The CDR3 is 15 amino acids. Germline loops: CDR1 MNHEY, CDR2 SMNVEV (reference sequence). The J segment lost 1 base and the V segment lost 5 bases, leaving 7 bases of the junction unmatched. The CDR3 DNA is TGTGCCAGCAGTACTCGGACAGGAGGTAACTATGGCTACACCTTC. Translated: CASSTRTGGNYGYTF.

The rearrangement links TRBV5-1 to TRBJ1-1, with D possibly matching TRBD1 (6 bases). V was cut by 4 bases and J by 0 bases, with 10 bases left in between. The CDR3 covers 14 residues. CDR1 is SGHRS, CDR2 YFSETQ, per germline. In DNA form, the CDR3 reads TGCGCCAGCAGCCAACAGGGAATGAACACTGAAGCTTTCTTT. Its protein is CASSQQGMNTEAFF.

This sequence joins TRBV13 and TRBJ2-6, with a tentative D call TRBD1 (6 bases). The CDR3 totals 19 residues. Germline values: CDR1 PRHDT, CDR2 FYEKMQ (reference sequence). Deletions cut 2 bases from V and 4 bases from J, with 21 bases between. The CDR3 nucleotides read TGTGCCAGCAGCTTAAGGAATAGCAGGGGCGCTTCCGGGGCCAACGTCCTGACTTTC. Translated: CASSLRNSRGASGANVLTF. Combining the CDR3 with reference TRBV13 and TRBJ2-6 gives the whole variable domain AAGVIQSPRHLIKEKRETATLKCYPIPRHDTVYWYQQGPGQDPQFLISFYEKMQSDKGSIPDRFSAQQFSDYHSELNMSSLELGDSALYFCASSLRNSRGASGANVLTFGAGSRLTVL.

This rearrangement joins TRBV6-1 to TRBJ2-7; possibly TRBD1 for D (6 bases). CDR1 is MNHNS, CDR2 SASEGT, per germline. V lost 5 bases to trimming and J lost 0 bases, with 8 bases between them. The CDR3 runs to 13 residues. This chain's CDR3 is CASSRDNSYEQYF. In nucleotides, the CDR3 is TGTGCCAGCAGTCGGGACAACTCCTACGAGCAGTACTTC.

The chain combines TRBV18 with TRBJ2-7, with D perhaps matching TRBD1 (6 bases). Germline V lookup: CDR1 KGHSH, CDR2 LQKENI. CDR3 length: 15 amino acids. Trimming shortened V by 3 bases and J by 2 bases, and 14 bases separated the two germline ends. CDR3 region: CASSPPDSLAYEQYF. CDR3 nucleotides: TGTGCCAGCTCACCTCCGGACAGCCTAGCCTACGAGCAGTACTTC.